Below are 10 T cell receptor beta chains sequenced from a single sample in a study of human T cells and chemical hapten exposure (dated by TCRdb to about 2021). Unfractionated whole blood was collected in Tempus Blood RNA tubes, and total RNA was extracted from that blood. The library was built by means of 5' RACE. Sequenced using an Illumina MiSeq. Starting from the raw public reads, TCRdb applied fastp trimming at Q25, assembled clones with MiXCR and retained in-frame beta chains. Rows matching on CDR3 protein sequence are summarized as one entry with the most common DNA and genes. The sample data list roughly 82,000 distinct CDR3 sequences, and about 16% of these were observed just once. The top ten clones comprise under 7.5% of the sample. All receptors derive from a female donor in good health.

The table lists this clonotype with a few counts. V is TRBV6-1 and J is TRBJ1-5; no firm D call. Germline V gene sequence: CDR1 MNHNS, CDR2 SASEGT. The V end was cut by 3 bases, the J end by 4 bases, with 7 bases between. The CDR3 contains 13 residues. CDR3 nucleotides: TGTGCCAGCAGTGATGGTCTTAATCAGCCCCAGCATTTT. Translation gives CASSDGLNQPQHF.

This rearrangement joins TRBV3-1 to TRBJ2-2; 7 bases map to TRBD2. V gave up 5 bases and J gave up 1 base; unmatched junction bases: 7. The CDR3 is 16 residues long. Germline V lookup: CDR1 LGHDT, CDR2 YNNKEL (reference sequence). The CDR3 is CASSSFGGRNTGELFF. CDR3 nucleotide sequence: TGTGCCAGCAGCTCCTTTGGCGGGAGGAACACCGGGGAGCTGTTTTTT.

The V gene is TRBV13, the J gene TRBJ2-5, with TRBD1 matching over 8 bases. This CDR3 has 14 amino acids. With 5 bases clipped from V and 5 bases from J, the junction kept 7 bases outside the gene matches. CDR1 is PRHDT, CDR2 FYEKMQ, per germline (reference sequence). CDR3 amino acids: CASSPRDRWETQYF. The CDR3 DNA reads TGTGCCAGCAGCCCTAGGGACAGGTGGGAGACCCAGTACTTC.

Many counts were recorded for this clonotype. CDR3: CASSPTSGGSSNEQFF. In DNA form, the CDR3 reads TGTGCCAGCTCACCGACTAGCGGGGGAAGTTCGAATGAGCAGTTCTTC. This chain connects TRBV18 to TRBJ2-1, with 12 bases aligning to TRBD2. Germline trimming cut 3 bases from V and 7 bases from J; bases unmatched to any gene: 7. CDR1 and CDR2 from the germline V gene are KGHSH and LQKENI. The CDR3 length is 16 residues.

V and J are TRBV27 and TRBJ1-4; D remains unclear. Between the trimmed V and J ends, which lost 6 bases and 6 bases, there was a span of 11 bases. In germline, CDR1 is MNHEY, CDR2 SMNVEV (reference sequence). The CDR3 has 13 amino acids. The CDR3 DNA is TGTGCCAGCAGACTTCCCCGTGATGAAAAACTGTTTTTT. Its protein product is CASRLPRDEKLFF.

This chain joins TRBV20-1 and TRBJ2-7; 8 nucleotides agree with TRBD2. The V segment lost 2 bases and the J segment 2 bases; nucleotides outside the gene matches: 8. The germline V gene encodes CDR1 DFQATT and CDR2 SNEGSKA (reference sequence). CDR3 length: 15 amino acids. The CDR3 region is CSARSATSATYEQYF. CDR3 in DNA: TGCAGTGCTAGATCTGCGACTAGCGCCACCTACGAGCAGTACTTC.

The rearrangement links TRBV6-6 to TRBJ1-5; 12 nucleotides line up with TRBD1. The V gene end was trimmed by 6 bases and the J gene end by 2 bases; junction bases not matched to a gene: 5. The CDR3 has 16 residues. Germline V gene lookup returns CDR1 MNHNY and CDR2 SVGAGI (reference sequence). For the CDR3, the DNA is TGTGCCAGCAGGGGGACAGGGGGCGAGGGCAATCAGCCCCAGCATTTT. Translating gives CASRGTGGEGNQPQHF.

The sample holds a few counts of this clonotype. This CDR3 reads CASSTDYLIFAGELFF. The CDR3 coding sequence is TGTGCCAGCAGCACGGACTATCTGATTTTCGCCGGGGAGCTGTTTTTT. The chain joins TRBV5-4 to TRBJ2-2; D may be TRBD2 (6 bases). The CDR3 totals 16 residues. Germline V gives CDR1 SGHNT, CDR2 YYREEE (reference sequence). Trimming removed 4 bases from V and 6 bases from J, with 19 bases in between.

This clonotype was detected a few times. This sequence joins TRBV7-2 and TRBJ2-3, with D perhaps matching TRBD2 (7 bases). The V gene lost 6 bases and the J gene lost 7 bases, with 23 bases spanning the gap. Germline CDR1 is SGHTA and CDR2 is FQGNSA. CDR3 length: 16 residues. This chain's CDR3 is CASSLGVGRGRNTQYF. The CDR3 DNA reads TGTGCCAGCAGTCTTGGAGTAGGGAGGGGGAGGAATACGCAGTATTTT. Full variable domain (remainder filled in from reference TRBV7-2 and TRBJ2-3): GAGVSQSPSNKVTEKGKDVELRCDPISGHTALYWYRQSLGQGLEFLIYFQGNSAPDKSGLPSDRFSAERTGGSVSTLTIQRTQQEDSAVYLCASSLGVGRGRNTQYFGPGTRLTVL.

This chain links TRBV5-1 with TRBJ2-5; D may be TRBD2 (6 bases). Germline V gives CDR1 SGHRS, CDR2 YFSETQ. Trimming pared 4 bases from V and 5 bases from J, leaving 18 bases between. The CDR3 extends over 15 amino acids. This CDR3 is CASSGEGYGGETQYF. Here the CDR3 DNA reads TGCGCCAGCAGCGGCGAGGGGTATGGGGGGGAGACCCAGTACTTC. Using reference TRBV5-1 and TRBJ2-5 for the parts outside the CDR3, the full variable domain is KAGVTQTPRYLIKTRGQQVTLSCSPISGHRSVSWYQQTPGQGLQFLFEYFSETQRNKGNFPGRFSGRQFSNSRSEMNVSTLELGDSALYLCASSGEGYGGETQYFGPGTRLLVL.